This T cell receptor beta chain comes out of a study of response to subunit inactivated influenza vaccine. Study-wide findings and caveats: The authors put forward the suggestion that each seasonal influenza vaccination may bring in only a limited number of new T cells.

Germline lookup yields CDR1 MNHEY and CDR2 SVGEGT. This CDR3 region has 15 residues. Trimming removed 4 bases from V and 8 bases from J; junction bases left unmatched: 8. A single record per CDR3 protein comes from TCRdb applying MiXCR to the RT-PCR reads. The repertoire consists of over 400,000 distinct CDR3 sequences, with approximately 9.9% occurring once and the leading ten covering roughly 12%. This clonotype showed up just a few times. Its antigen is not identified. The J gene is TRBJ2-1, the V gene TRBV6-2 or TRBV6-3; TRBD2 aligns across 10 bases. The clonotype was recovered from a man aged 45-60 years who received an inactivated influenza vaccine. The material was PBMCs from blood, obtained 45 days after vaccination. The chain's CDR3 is CASSFALAGDDEQFF. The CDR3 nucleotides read TGTGCCAGCAGTTTTGCCCTAGCGGGAGACGATGAGCAGTTCTTC.